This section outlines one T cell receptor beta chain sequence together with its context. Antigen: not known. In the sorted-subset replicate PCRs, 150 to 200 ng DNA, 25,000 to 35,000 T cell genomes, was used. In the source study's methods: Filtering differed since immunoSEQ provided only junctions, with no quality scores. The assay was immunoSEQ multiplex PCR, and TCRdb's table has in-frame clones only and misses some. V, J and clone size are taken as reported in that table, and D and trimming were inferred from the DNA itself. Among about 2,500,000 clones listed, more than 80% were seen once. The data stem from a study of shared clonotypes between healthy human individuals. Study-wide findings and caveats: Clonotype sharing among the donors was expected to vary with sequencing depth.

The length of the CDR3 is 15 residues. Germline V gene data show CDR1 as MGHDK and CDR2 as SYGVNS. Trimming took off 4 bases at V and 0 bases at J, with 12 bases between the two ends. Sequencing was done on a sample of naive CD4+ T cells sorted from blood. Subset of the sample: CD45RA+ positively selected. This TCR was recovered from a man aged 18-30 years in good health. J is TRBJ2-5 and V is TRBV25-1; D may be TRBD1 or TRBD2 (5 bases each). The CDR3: CASSGALGDQETQYF. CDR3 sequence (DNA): TGTGCCAGCAGTGGGGCACTGGGGGACCAAGAGACCCAGTACTTC.